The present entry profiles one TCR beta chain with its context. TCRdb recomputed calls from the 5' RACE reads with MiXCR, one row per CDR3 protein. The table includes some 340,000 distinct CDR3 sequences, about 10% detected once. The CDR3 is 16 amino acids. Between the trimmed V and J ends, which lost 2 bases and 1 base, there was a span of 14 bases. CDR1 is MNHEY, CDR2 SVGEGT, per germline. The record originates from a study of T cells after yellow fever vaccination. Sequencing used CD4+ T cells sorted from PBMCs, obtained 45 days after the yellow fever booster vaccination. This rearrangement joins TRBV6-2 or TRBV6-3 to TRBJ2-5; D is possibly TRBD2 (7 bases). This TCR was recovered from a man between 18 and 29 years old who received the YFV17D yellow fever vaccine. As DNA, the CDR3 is TGTGCCAGCAGTTACCATACGGGGGGCCCCCAAGAGACCCAGTACTTC. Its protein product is CASSYHTGGPQETQYF.